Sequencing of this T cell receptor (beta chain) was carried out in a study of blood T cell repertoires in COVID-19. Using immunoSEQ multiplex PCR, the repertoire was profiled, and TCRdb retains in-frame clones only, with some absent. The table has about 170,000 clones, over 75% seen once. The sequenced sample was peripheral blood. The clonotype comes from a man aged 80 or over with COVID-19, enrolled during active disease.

CDR3 sequence (DNA): TGCGCCAGCAGCTTGGGGACAGCCACGGCCTACGAGCAGTACTTC. Its protein product is CASSLGTATAYEQYF. This chain connects TRBV5-1 to TRBJ2-7; the D gene is possibly TRBD1 (6 bases). Deletions cut 0 bases from V and 2 bases from J, with 12 bases between. The CDR3 is 15 amino acids. Germline values: CDR1 SGHRS, CDR2 YFSETQ.